These 26 T cell receptor beta chains were sequenced from one sample in a study of molecular identifiers for immune sequencing clone quantification. TCRdb ran MiXCR on the PCR reads and lists one entry per CDR3 protein. The sample shows over 550,000 distinct CDR3 sequences, about 25% of them seen only once. The material sequenced was naive CD8+ T cells from blood, with Jurkat cell RNA spiked in. The subset is: FACS-sorted CD8+CD4-CCR7+CD45RA+ naive T cells. The receptors here all came from a human donor in good health. Some libraries in this study had Jurkat cell RNA spiked in.

There are many counts of this clonotype. The chain uses TRBV19 and TRBJ2-4, with a tentative D call TRBD2 (7 bases). V lost 2 bases to trimming and J lost 0 bases, with 11 bases between them. The CDR3 has 16 residues. Germline V gene lookup returns CDR1 LNHDA and CDR2 SQIVND (reference sequence). Written as DNA, the CDR3 is TGTGCCAGTAGTATATCCGGGGGGCTAGCCAAAAACATTCAGTACTTC. Protein: CASSISGGLAKNIQYF.

This clonotype was seen more than once but under ten times. The chain carries TRBV27 and TRBJ2-1, with 8 bases aligning to TRBD1. Trimming at V came to 5 bases and at J to 8 bases, leaving 11 bases not matched to a gene. Germline CDR1 is MNHEY and CDR2 is SMNVEV (reference sequence). The CDR3 extends over 15 amino acids. The CDR3 is CASSTRTGTDDEQFF. CDR3 nucleotide sequence: TGTGCCAGCAGTACTAGGACAGGGACGGACGATGAGCAGTTCTTC.

Worth noting for this clonotype: This clone may be a read error of a much larger clone one base away. The chain has TRBV21-1 and TRBJ2-5. TRBV21-1 is marked as a pseudogene. The CDR3 is 13 amino acids. The CDR3 coding sequence is TGTGCCAGCAGCAAGTACAGCCATGAGACCCAGTACTTC. This translates into CASSKYSHETQYF.

This clonotype has at least ten counts. The V and J genes are TRBV20-1 and TRBJ2-3; no definite D call. This CDR3 contains 13 residues. V was clipped by 6 bases and J by 2 bases, with 12 bases between them. Germline CDR1 is DFQATT and CDR2 is SNEGSKA (reference sequence). CDR3 loop: CSARSLSTDTQYF. The CDR3 DNA reads as TGCAGTGCCCGGTCTCTATCCACAGATACGCAGTATTTT.

As regards this clonotype: This sequence may be a read error, since a much larger clone differs from it by one base. The CDR3 carries no conserved terminal phenylalanine or tryptophan, so it likely arises from a read error. The CDR3 sequence is CASSQERNYEQYL. In DNA form, the CDR3 reads TGCGCCAGCAGCCAAGAGAGGAACTACGAGCAGTACCTC. The chain uses TRBV4-3 and TRBJ2-7; no clear D gene. V lost 0 bases and J lost 3, with 6 bases in between. The CDR3 loop spans 13 amino acids. Germline CDR1 LGHNA, CDR2 YSLEER.

In this sample, this clonotype turned up a few times. The chain couples TRBV7-9 to TRBJ1-4, with 8 bases identical to TRBD1. The CDR3 sequence is 16 residues long. Unmatched junction bases numbered 11, after V lost 4 bases and J lost 7 bases. Germline V CDR1 and CDR2: SEHNR, FQNEAQ (reference sequence). CDR3 sequence (DNA): TGTGCCAGCAGCTCAGCATCAGGGGGCTTCGGTGAAAAACTGTTTTTT. This sequence encodes CASSSASGGFGEKLFF.

At least ten counts were recorded for this clonotype. This sequence joins TRBV12-5 and TRBJ1-5; possible D gene TRBD1, 5 bases. CDR1 is LGHNT, CDR2 FRNRAP, per germline. CDR3 length equals 17 residues. V shed 1 base and J shed 6 bases, with 19 bases lying between them. In DNA form, the CDR3 reads TGTGCTAGTGGTTTGGCCCCCCATGATAAAAGGGGTCAGCCCCAGCATTTT. Protein product: CASGLAPHDKRGQPQHF.

This clonotype was found many times. At one of its ends the junction is not consistent with the germline gene, which may arise from a read error. The V and J genes are TRBV7-6 and TRBJ2-3, with 7 bases lining up with TRBD1. This CDR3 region has 13 residues. Germline values: CDR1 SGHVS, CDR2 FNYEAQ. CDR3 DNA sequence: TGTGCCAGCAGCTTAGAACGCGAGGACAGGAGAGACTTT. Residues: CASSLEREDRRDF.

This clonotype was recorded many times. This chain links TRBV7-9 with TRBJ1-1, with D possibly matching TRBD1 (6 bases). Per the germline V gene, CDR1 is SEHNR and CDR2 is FQNEAQ (reference sequence). The ends were cut back, 3 bases at V and 7 bases at J, with 9 bases in the middle. The CDR3 has 12 residues. The CDR3 loop is CASSFGQIEAFF. The CDR3 DNA sequence: TGTGCCAGCAGCTTCGGACAGATTGAAGCTTTCTTT.

The table lists this clonotype with many counts. The V and J genes are TRBV5-1 and TRBJ2-5, with D perhaps matching TRBD1 or TRBD2 (5 bases each). Germline V CDR1 and CDR2: SGHRS, YFSETQ. V was pared by 0 bases and J by 4 bases, with 13 bases between. This CDR3 has 15 amino acids. DNA of the CDR3: TGCGCCAGCAGCTTGGAAGCGGCAACAGGAGAGACCCAGTACTTC. Its protein product is CASSLEAATGETQYF.

With respect to this clonotype: The CDR3 end shows no conserved phenylalanine or tryptophan, and so a read error is likely. Because the CDR3's place on the DNA is in doubt, the DNA is left out and the CDR3 is given as listed by TCRdb. V and J are TRBV7-9 and TRBJ2-1; the table's D call, TRBD1, has no DNA check behind it. Both ends counted, the CDR3 spans 15 residues. Germline CDR1 is SEHNR and CDR2 is FQNEAQ (reference sequence). The CDR3 sequence is CASWGGTGAYKEQVG.

This clonotype showed up many times. The rearrangement links TRBV24-1 to TRBJ2-2, with D possibly TRBD1 on 6 matching bases. Germline CDR1 is KGHDR and CDR2 is SFDVKD. Trimming left V 5 bases short and J 5 bases short, with 14 bases between. The CDR3 loop spans 15 amino acids. The CDR3 loop is CATSGPGTQTGELFF. DNA of the CDR3: TGTGCCACCAGTGGCCCCGGGACACAGACCGGGGAGCTGTTTTTT.

This clonotype was recorded a few times. Germline and junction disagree at one end, which may indicate a read error. The V call is TRBV5-3, the J call TRBJ2-7; tentatively, D is TRBD2 (5 bases). TRBV5-3 is an ORF, with its function uncertain. The length of the CDR3 is 15 residues. As DNA, the CDR3 is TGTGCCAGCAGCTTGACTATCCAAGCAGCCGGGGAGCAGTCCTTC. It yields the protein CASSLTIQAAGEQSF.

On this clonotype itself: This may come from a read error, since a much larger clone is one base off. The chain recombines TRBV13 with TRBJ1-5, with 7 bases that match TRBD1. V shed 4 bases, J shed 6 bases, and the junction held 12 bases outside the gene matches. CDR1 PRHDT and CDR2 FYEKMQ come from the germline V gene (reference sequence). The CDR3 has 16 amino acids. Here the CDR3 DNA reads TGTGCCAGCAGCTCTCCCCCCCGACAGGGCGGTCAGCCCCAGCATTTT. Translating gives CASSSPPRQGGQPQHF.

This clonotype was detected only a few times. The chain recombines TRBV23-1 with TRBJ1-5, with D unresolved. TRBV23-1 carries the ORF label, with uncertain function. With 1 base removed from V and 1 base from J, the gap between germline ends came to 11 bases. The CDR3 length is 16 residues. The CDR3 protein is CASSQWSEPSNQPQHF. The DNA for the CDR3 is TGCGCCAGCAGTCAATGGTCGGAGCCCAGCAATCAGCCCCAGCATTTT.

This clonotype was seen only a few times. V gene TRBV19 combines with J gene TRBJ2-2, with D uncertain. V was shortened by 0 bases and J by 7 bases, with 6 bases between the two germline ends. The CDR3 totals 13 residues. Germline V gene lookup returns CDR1 LNHDA and CDR2 SQIVND (reference sequence). The CDR3: CASSIDANGELFF. CDR3 sequence (DNA): TGTGCCAGTAGTATAGACGCTAACGGGGAGCTGTTTTTT.

This clonotype has just a few counts. The V call is TRBV6-2 or TRBV6-3, the J call TRBJ2-7; 10 positions match TRBD1. J was trimmed by 7 bases and V by 4 bases; bases with no gene match: 13. CDR1 is MNHEY, CDR2 SVGEGT, per germline. The CDR3 runs 16 residues. For the CDR3, the DNA is TGTGCCAGCAGTTTCGACGTGGGACAGGGGTCGGGTGAGCAGTACTTC. It encodes CASSFDVGQGSGEQYF.

This clonotype was recorded many times. This chain connects TRBV10-3 to TRBJ2-7; D could derive from TRBD1 or TRBD2 (5 bases each). Germline V gives CDR1 ENHRY, CDR2 SYGVKD. V was trimmed by 3 bases and J by 6 bases, leaving 12 bases between them. The CDR3 spans 13 residues. The CDR3 protein is CAISDRDPAEQYF. CDR3 nucleotides: TGTGCCATCAGTGATCGGGACCCGGCCGAGCAGTACTTC.

V and J are TRBV2 and TRBJ2-1; 9 nucleotides align to TRBD1. TRBJ2-7 matches the DNA end more closely, so the J call is doubtful. The CDR3 has 15 residues. Germline-derived CDR1 and CDR2 are SNHLY and FYNNEI. CDR3 nucleotide sequence: TGTGCCAGCAGTGGAGGGACAGGGCCTTACAATGAGCAGTACTTC. The encoded protein is CASSGGTGPYNEQYF.

Regarding this clonotype: This may be a read error, as it is one base from a much larger clone. The chain recombines TRBV19 with TRBJ2-3; a weak D match, TRBD2 (6 bases). The CDR3 contains 16 residues. V lost 8 bases and J 4 bases, leaving 22 bases between the germline ends. Germline V gene sequence: CDR1 LNHDA, CDR2 SQIVND (reference sequence). The CDR3 here is CASGPRVREWADTQYF. CDR3 coding DNA: TGTGCCAGTGGTCCCCGTGTTCGGGAGTGGGCAGATACGCAGTATTTT.

This rearrangement joins TRBV4-2 to TRBJ2-7; possible D gene TRBD1, 6 bases. The CDR3 sequence is 13 residues long. The V and J ends lost 4 bases and 3 bases respectively, with 10 bases between them. Germline V lookup: CDR1 LGHNA, CDR2 YNFKEQ. Here the CDR3 reads CASSPQGIYEQYF. The CDR3 nucleotides read TGTGCCAGCAGCCCACAGGGAATCTACGAGCAGTACTTC.

The chain uses TRBV6-5 and TRBJ1-1; D is unresolved. The CDR3 spans 15 residues. Germline CDR1 is MNHEY and CDR2 is SVGAGI. V was trimmed by 1 base and J by 1 base, leaving 10 bases between them. CDR3 residues: CASSYYPLANTEAFF. DNA of the CDR3: TGTGCCAGCAGTTACTACCCCCTGGCGAACACTGAAGCTTTCTTT.

There are a few counts of this clonotype. This chain links TRBV7-9 with TRBJ2-1; tentative D call: TRBD1 (6 bases). The germline V gene has CDR1 SEHNR and CDR2 FQNEAQ (reference sequence). The V end was cut by 5 bases, the J end by 0 bases, with 11 bases between. The length of the CDR3 is 15 residues. The CDR3 DNA is TGTGCCAGCAGCCCAGGGGATTACTCCTACAATGAGCAGTTCTTC. The encoded protein is CASSPGDYSYNEQFF.

A remark on this clonotype: This may be a read error: a much more frequent sequence differs by one nucleotide. This chain connects TRBV7-9 to TRBJ2-7, with 9 bases that match TRBD2. Germline V CDR1 and CDR2: SEHNR, FQNEAQ (reference sequence). CDR3 length equals 14 residues. CDR3 protein: CVSRSREGIYEQYF. For the CDR3, the DNA is TGTGTCAGCAGATCGCGGGAGGGCATCTACGAGCAGTACTTC.

Many counts were recorded for this clonotype. This sequence joins TRBV29-1 and TRBJ2-7, with D perhaps TRBD1 or TRBD2 (5 bases each). This CDR3 is built from 13 residues. The V gene lost 4 bases and the J gene lost 3 bases, with 13 bases spanning the gap. CDR1 and CDR2 (germline): SQVTM, ANQGSEA. CDR3 amino acids: CSVAPGSNYEQYF. DNA for the CDR3: TGCAGCGTTGCACCAGGGAGTAACTACGAGCAGTACTTC.

In this sample, this clonotype turned up many times. This chain links TRBV29-1 with TRBJ2-7; possible D gene TRBD2, 6 bases. The CDR3 runs to 12 residues. CDR1 SQVTM and CDR2 ANQGSEA come from the germline V gene. V shed 8 bases and J shed 6 bases, with 17 bases lying between them. CDR3 nucleotides: TGCAGCACCCTCCAGGGTAGCGGCGAGCAGTACTTC. The encoded protein is CSTLQGSGEQYF.